This TCR beta chain was documented in a study of cytomegalovirus exposure and HLA in healthy donors. Study-wide background: As released early, the data held about 85 million unique TCRs from HLA-typed donors.

PCR primers comprised 60 Vbeta and 13 Jbeta primers. Using immunoSEQ multiplex PCR, the repertoire was profiled, and TCRdb retains in-frame clones only, with some absent. This sample's table reports about 77,000 clones. The sequence was obtained from a middle-aged man in good health and CMV-seropositive. The source material was PBMCs.

CDR3 coding DNA: TGCAGCGCGTACAGGCCTGGAGCGGAGACCCAGTACTTC. The encoded protein is CSAYRPGAETQYF. This sequence joins TRBV29-1 and TRBJ2-5; tentatively, D is TRBD1 (5 bases). The CDR3 has 13 residues. Germline V gene sequence: CDR1 SQVTM, CDR2 ANQGSEA. The germline V and J ends were trimmed by 7 bases and 5 bases, with 17 bases remaining between them.